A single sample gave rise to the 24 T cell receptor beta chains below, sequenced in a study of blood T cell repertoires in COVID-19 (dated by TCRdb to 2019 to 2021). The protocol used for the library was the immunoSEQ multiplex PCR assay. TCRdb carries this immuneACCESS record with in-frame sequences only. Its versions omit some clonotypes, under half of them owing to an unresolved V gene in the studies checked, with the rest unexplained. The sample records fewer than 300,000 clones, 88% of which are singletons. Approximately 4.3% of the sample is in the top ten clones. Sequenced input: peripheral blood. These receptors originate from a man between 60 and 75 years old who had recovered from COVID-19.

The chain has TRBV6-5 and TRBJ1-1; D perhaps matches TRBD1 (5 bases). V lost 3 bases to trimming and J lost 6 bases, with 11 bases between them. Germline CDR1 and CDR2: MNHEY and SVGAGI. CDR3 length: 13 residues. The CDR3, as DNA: TGTGCCAGCAGTTATCGGCAGGGCTCTGAAGCTTTCTTT. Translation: CASSYRQGSEAFF.

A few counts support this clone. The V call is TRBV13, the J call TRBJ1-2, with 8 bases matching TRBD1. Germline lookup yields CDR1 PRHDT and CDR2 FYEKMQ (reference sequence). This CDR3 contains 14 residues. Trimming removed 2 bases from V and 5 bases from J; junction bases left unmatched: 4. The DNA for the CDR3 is TGTGCCAGCAGCTTAACGGGACAGGTTTATGGCTACACCTTC. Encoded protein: CASSLTGQVYGYTF. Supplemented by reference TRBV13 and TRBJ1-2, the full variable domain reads AAGVIQSPRHLIKEKRETATLKCYPIPRHDTVYWYQQGPGQDPQFLISFYEKMQSDKGSIPDRFSAQQFSDYHSELNMSSLELGDSALYFCASSLTGQVYGYTFGSGTRLTVV.

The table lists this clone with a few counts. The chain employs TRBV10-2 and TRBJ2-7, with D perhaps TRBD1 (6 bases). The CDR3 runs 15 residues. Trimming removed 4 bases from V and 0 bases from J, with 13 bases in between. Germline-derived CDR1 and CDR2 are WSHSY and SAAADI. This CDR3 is CASSGGTGSSYEQYF. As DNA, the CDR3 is TGCGCCAGCAGTGGTGGAACAGGGAGCTCCTACGAGCAGTACTTC.

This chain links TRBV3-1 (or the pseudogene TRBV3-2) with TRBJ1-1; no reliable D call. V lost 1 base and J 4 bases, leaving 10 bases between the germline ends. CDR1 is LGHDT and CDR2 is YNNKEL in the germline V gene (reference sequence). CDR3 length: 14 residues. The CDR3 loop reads CASSQVPRGTEAFF. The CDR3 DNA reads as TGTGCCAGCAGCCAAGTCCCACGGGGCACTGAAGCTTTCTTT.

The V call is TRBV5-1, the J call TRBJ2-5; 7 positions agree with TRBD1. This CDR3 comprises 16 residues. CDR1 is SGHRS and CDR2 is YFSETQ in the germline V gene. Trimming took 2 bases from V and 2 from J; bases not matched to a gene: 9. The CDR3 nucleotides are TGCGCCAGCAGCTTAGATACAGGGGTGTGGCAAGAGACCCAGTACTTC. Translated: CASSLDTGVWQETQYF. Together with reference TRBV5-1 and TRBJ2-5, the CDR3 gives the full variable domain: KAGVTQTPRYLIKTRGQQVTLSCSPISGHRSVSWYQQTPGQGLQFLFEYFSETQRNKGNFPGRFSGRQFSNSRSEMNVSTLELGDSALYLCASSLDTGVWQETQYFGPGTRLLVL.

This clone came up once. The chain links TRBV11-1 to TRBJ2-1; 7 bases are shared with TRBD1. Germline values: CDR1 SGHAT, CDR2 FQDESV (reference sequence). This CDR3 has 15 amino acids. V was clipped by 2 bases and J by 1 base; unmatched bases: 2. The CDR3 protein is CASSLRQGSYNEQFF. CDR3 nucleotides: TGTGCCAGCAGCTTAAGACAGGGTTCCTACAATGAGCAGTTCTTC.

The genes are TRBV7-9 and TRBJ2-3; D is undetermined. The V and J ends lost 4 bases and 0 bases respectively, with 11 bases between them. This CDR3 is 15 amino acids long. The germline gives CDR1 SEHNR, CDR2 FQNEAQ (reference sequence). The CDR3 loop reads CASSSLAESTDTQYF. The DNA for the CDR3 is TGTGCCAGCAGCTCCTTAGCAGAGAGCACAGATACGCAGTATTTT.

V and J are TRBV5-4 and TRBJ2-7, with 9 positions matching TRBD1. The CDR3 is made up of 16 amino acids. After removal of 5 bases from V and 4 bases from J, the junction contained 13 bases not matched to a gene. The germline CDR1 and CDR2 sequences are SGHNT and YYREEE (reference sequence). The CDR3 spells CASRYNGTGRRYEQYF. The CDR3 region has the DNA TGTGCCAGCAGATATAACGGGACAGGGAGGCGTTACGAGCAGTACTTC.

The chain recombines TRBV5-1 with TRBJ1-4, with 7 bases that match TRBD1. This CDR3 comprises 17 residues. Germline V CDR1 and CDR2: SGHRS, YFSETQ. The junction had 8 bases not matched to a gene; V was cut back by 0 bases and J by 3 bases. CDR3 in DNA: TGCGCCAGCAGCTTGGGGGACAGCCTCGTAGCTAATGAAAAACTGTTTTTT. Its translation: CASSLGDSLVANEKLFF. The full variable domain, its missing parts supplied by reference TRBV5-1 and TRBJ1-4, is KAGVTQTPRYLIKTRGQQVTLSCSPISGHRSVSWYQQTPGQGLQFLFEYFSETQRNKGNFPGRFSGRQFSNSRSEMNVSTLELGDSALYLCASSLGDSLVANEKLFFGSGTQLSVL.

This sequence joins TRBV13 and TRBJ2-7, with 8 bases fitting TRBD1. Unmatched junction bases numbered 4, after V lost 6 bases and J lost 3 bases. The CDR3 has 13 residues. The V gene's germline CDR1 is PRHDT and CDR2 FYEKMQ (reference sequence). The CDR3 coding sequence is TGTGCCAGCAGACGACAGGGGCACTACGAGCAGTACTTC. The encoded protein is CASRRQGHYEQYF.

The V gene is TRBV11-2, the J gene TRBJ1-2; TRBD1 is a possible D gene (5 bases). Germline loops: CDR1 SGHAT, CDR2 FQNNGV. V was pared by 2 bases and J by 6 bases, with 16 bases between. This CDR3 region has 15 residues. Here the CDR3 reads CASSLWGQGKDGYTF. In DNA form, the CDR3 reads TGTGCCAGCAGCTTATGGGGTCAGGGAAAGGATGGCTACACCTTC.

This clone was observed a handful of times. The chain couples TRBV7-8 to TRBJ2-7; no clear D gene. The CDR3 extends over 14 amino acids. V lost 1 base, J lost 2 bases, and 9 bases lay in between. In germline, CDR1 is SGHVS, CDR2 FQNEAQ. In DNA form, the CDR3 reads TGTGCCAGCAGCTTAGTAGCAGCCACCTACGAGCAGTACTTC. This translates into CASSLVAATYEQYF.

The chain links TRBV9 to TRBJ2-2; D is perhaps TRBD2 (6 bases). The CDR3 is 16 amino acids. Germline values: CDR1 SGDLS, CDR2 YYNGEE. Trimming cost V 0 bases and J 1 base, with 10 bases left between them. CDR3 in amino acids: CASSVGGAGNTGELFF. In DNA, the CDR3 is TGTGCCAGCAGCGTAGGCGGAGCGGGGAACACCGGGGAGCTGTTTTTT. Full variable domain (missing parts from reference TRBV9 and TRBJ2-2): DSGVTQTPKHLITATGQRVTLRCSPRSGDLSVYWYQQSLDQGLQFLIQYYNGEERAKGNILERFSAQQFPDLHSELNLSSLELGDSALYFCASSVGGAGNTGELFFGEGSRLTVL.

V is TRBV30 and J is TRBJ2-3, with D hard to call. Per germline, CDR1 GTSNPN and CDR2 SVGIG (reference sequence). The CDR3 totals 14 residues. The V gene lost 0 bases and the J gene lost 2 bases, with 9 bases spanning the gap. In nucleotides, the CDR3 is TGTGCCTGGAGTGTACGTCTACCCACAGATACGCAGTATTTT. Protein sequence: CAWSVRLPTDTQYF. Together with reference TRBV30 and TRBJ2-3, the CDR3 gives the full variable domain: SQTIHQWPATLVQPVGSPLSLECTVEGTSNPNLYWYRQAAGRGLQLLFYSVGIGQISSEVPQNLSASRPQDRQFILSSKKLLLSDSGFYLCAWSVRLPTDTQYFGPGTRLTVL.

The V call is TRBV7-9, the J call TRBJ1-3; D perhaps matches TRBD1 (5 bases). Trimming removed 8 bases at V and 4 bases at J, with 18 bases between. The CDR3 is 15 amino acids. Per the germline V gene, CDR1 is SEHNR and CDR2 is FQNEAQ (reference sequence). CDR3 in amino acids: CASGRDSMGGNTIYF. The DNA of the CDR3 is TGTGCCAGCGGCCGGGACTCTATGGGCGGAAACACCATATATTTT.

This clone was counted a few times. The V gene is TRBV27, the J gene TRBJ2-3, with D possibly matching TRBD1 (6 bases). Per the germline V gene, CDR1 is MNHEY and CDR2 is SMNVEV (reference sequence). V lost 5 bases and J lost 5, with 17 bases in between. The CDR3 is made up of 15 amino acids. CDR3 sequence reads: CASSRGQRFRDTQYF. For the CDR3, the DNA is TGTGCCAGCAGTAGGGGACAACGGTTCCGAGATACGCAGTATTTT.

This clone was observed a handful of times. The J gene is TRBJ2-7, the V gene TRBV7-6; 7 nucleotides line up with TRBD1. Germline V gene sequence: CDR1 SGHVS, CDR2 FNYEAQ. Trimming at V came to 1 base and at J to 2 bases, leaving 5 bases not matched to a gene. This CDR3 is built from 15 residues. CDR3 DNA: TGTGCCAGCAGCTTAGGGGACAGTGGCACCTACGAGCAGTACTTC. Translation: CASSLGDSGTYEQYF.

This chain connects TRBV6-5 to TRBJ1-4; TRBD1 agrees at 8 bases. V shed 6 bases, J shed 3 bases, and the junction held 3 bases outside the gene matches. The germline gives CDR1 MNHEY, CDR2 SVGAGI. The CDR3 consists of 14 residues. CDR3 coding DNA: TGTGCCAGCAGGCGGACAGGGCCTAATGAAAAACTGTTTTTT. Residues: CASRRTGPNEKLFF.

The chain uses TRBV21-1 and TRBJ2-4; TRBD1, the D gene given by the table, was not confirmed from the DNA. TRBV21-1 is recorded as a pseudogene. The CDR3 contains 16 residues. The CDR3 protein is CASSWTRKGAKNIQYF. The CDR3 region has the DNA TGTGCCAGCAGTTGGACAAGGAAGGGGGCCAAAAACATTCAGTACTTC.

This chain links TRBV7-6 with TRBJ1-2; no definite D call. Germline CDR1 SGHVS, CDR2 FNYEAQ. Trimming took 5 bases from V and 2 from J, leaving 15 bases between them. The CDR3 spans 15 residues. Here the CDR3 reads CASSPGRESNYGYTF. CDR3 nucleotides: TGTGCCAGCAGCCCCGGCCGGGAGTCAAACTATGGCTACACCTTC.

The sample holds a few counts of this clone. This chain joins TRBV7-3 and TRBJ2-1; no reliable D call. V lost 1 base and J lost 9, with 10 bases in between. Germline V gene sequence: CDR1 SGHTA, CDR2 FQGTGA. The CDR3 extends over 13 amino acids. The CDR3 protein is CASSLISNGEQFF. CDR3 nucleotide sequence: TGTGCCAGCAGCTTAATAAGTAACGGTGAGCAGTTCTTC.

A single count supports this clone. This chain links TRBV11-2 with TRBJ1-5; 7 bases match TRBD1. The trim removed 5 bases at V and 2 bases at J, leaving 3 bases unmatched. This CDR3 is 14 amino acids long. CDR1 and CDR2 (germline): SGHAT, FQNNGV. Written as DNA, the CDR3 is TGTGCCAGCAGCCAGGGGACAGGCAATCAGCCCCAGCATTTT. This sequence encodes CASSQGTGNQPQHF.

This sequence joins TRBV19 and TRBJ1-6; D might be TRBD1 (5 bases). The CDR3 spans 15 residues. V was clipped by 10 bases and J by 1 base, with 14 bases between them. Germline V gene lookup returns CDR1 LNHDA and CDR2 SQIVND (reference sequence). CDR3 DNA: TGTGCCACATGCTCGGGGGTTTCCTATAATTCACCCCTCCACTTT. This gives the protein CATCSGVSYNSPLHF.

The CDR3 nucleotides read TGTGCCAGCAGTGCTCGCAGGGACAGGGTTAATTCACCCCTCCACTTT. Encoded protein: CASSARRDRVNSPLHF. The chain employs TRBV2 and TRBJ1-6; 9 bases align to TRBD1. V was clipped by 4 bases and J by 6 bases; unmatched bases: 7. CDR1 and CDR2 from the germline V gene are SNHLY and FYNNEI. The CDR3 totals 16 residues.